Listed here are 27 T cell receptor beta chains from one sample, sequenced in a study of cytomegalovirus exposure and HLA in healthy donors. Data came from immunoSEQ multiplex PCR; TCRdb stores just in-frame clones and leaves some out. The profile shows approximately 80,000 clones, 80% to 95% of them singletons. Sequencing was done on a sample of PBMCs. Receptor source: a woman aged 30 to 39 in good health and CMV-seronegative.

The rearrangement uses TRBV6-5 and TRBJ1-2; D is unresolved. This CDR3 comprises 13 residues. Trimming shortened V by 2 bases and J by 5 bases, and 9 bases separated the two germline ends. CDR1 and CDR2 (germline): MNHEY, SVGAGI. The CDR3: CASSYGQAYGYTF. CDR3 sequence (DNA): TGTGCCAGCAGTTACGGGCAGGCGTATGGCTACACCTTC.

The chain has TRBV7-4 and TRBJ1-5; 9 bases line up with TRBD1. V lost 4 bases to trimming and J lost 2 bases; unmatched junction nucleotides: 9. CDR3 length: 17 amino acids. Germline V gives CDR1 SGHVT, CDR2 SQSDAQ. Written as DNA, the CDR3 is TGTGCCAGCAGCTGTTTCCGGGACAGGGAAGGCAATCAGCCCCAGCATTTT. It yields the protein CASSCFRDREGNQPQHF.

The chain links TRBV19 to TRBJ2-7; 8 bases are a match to TRBD1. CDR1 and CDR2 (germline): LNHDA, SQIVND (reference sequence). V gave up 5 bases and J gave up 3 bases; unmatched junction bases: 3. The CDR3 runs 13 residues. In nucleotides, the CDR3 is TGTGCCAGTAGTGCTACAGGGGGCTACGAGCAGTACTTC. Translating it yields CASSATGGYEQYF.

The CDR3 loop is CAWSFGLAGNLNNEQFF. The CDR3 DNA reads as TGTGCCTGGAGTTTTGGACTAGCGGGAAATCTCAACAATGAGCAGTTCTTC. The J gene is TRBJ2-1, the V gene TRBV30, with 12 bases lining up with TRBD2. Trimming at V came to 2 bases and at J to 5 bases, leaving 10 bases not matched to a gene. This CDR3 has 17 residues. In germline, CDR1 is GTSNPN, CDR2 SVGIG (reference sequence).

This clone was seen a handful of times. The germline gene is not matched at one end of the junction; a read error may be the cause. V is TRBV15 and J is TRBJ2-7; TRBD2 is a possible D gene (6 bases). CDR1 and CDR2 (germline): LNHNV, YYDKDF (reference sequence). This CDR3 is built from 13 residues. The chain's CDR3 is CATSRDRTASVHF. DNA for the CDR3: TGTGCCACCAGCAGAGATCGCACGGCTAGCGTACACTTC.

The rearrangement joins TRBV9 to TRBJ2-1; 12 bases match TRBD1. This CDR3 contains 16 residues. V lost 4 bases, J lost 8 bases, and 10 bases stayed unmatched. Germline loops: CDR1 SGDLS, CDR2 YYNGEE. The CDR3 region has the DNA TGTGCCAGCAGCCCAACCGGGACAGGGGGCATCGATGAGCAGTTCTTC. This encodes CASSPTGTGGIDEQFF.

The sample holds a few counts of this clone. This chain joins TRBV7-9 and TRBJ2-7, with 7 nucleotides matching TRBD1. J gave up 2 bases and V 3 bases, and 4 bases lay outside the gene matches. Germline-derived CDR1 and CDR2 are SEHNR and FQNEAQ (reference sequence). The CDR3 consists of 14 residues. As DNA, the CDR3 is TGTGCCAGCAGCTTTCGGGACAGCCCCTACGAGCAGTACTTC. Amino acid sequence: CASSFRDSPYEQYF.

J is TRBJ2-7 and V is TRBV28, with D maybe TRBD2 (5 bases). Germline-derived CDR1 and CDR2 are MDHEN and SYDVKM. Trimming stripped 6 bases from V and 2 bases from J, with 14 bases between. This CDR3 has 14 amino acids. The CDR3 DNA is TGTGCCAGCAGCCCCGGCGGGCGTGCCTACGAGCAGTACTTC. Encoded protein: CASSPGGRAYEQYF.

This clone was found once. The V call is TRBV28, the J call TRBJ1-1; tentative D call: TRBD1 (5 bases). The germline CDR1 and CDR2 sequences are MDHEN and SYDVKM. This CDR3 has 13 amino acids. V dropped 7 bases and J dropped 7 bases, with 16 bases sitting between them. The CDR3 protein is CASTSGGALEAFF. CDR3 nucleotides: TGTGCCAGCACTTCAGGAGGGGCCCTTGAAGCTTTCTTT.

This chain joins TRBV7-3 and TRBJ2-3; 8 nucleotides match TRBD2. The CDR3 runs 15 residues. Germline V gene lookup returns CDR1 SGHTA and CDR2 FQGTGA. Unmatched junction bases numbered 8, after V lost 7 bases and J lost 2 bases. CDR3 DNA sequence: TGTGCCAGCACCAAAGCGGGAGCTATCACAGATACGCAGTATTTT. Residues: CASTKAGAITDTQYF.

The chain joins TRBV5-1 to TRBJ2-1, with 12 bases lining up with TRBD2. From germline, CDR1 is SGHRS and CDR2 YFSETQ. This CDR3 comprises 16 residues. Trimming removed 4 bases from V and 8 bases from J; junction bases left unmatched: 10. The CDR3 nucleotides read TGCGCCAGCAGCCCTAGACTAGCGGGAGTTTTGGATGAGCAGTTCTTC. Encoded protein: CASSPRLAGVLDEQFF.

The rearrangement joins TRBV6-1 to TRBJ2-5; 10 bases map to TRBD2. CDR1 and CDR2 from the germline V gene are MNHNS and SASEGT. CDR3 length equals 15 residues. V was clipped by 7 bases and J by 4 bases; unmatched bases: 9. The CDR3 is CASTWLAGVGETQYF. In DNA, the CDR3 is TGTGCCAGCACCTGGCTAGCGGGAGTGGGAGAGACCCAGTACTTC.

V is TRBV5-4 and J is TRBJ2-3, with D possibly matching TRBD2 (6 bases). Germline lookup yields CDR1 SGHNT and CDR2 YYREEE (reference sequence). Trimming pared 7 bases from V and 2 bases from J, leaving 17 bases between. The CDR3 consists of 15 residues. CDR3 nucleotides: TGTGCCAGCGCCGGTACGGCGGGGCCCACAGATACGCAGTATTTT. Residues: CASAGTAGPTDTQYF. Full variable domain (outside the CDR3, taken from reference TRBV5-4 and TRBJ2-3): ETGVTQSPTHLIKTRGQQVTLRCSSQSGHNTVSWYQQALGQGPQFIFQYYREEENGRGNFPPRFSGLQFPNYSSELNVNALELDDSALYLCASAGTAGPTDTQYFGPGTRLTVL.

The V call is TRBV10-2, the J call TRBJ2-7, with 9 bases that match TRBD1. The CDR3 totals 14 residues. J gave up 7 bases and V 11 bases, and 15 bases lay outside the gene matches. Germline V gene data show CDR1 as WSHSY and CDR2 as SAAADI. CDR3 in DNA: TGCGCCTCCAAAAACCGGGACAGGGCGGGAGAGCAGTACTTC. This sequence encodes CASKNRDRAGEQYF.

The V gene is TRBV4-1, the J gene TRBJ1-1; no clear D. V lost 3 bases to trimming and J lost 5 bases, with 10 bases between them. This CDR3 has 13 residues. Germline V CDR1 and CDR2: MGHRA, YSYEKL. The CDR3 is CASSHTGGTEAFF. The CDR3 bases are TGCGCCAGCAGCCATACGGGTGGGACTGAAGCTTTCTTT.

V is TRBV19 and J is TRBJ2-5; possibly TRBD1 for D (6 bases). The V and J ends lost 3 bases and 5 bases respectively, with 13 bases between them. CDR3 length: 14 amino acids. Germline CDR1 reads LNHDA; CDR2 reads SQIVND (reference sequence). In DNA, the CDR3 is TGTGCCAGTAGTATTGCAGGGGCTAGCGAGACCCAGTACTTC. This gives the protein CASSIAGASETQYF.

V usage is TRBV5-1 and J usage is TRBJ2-7; D call uncertain. The CDR3 has 15 residues. Deletions cut 4 bases from V and 3 bases from J, with 17 bases between. Germline CDR1 is SGHRS and CDR2 is YFSETQ. The CDR3 DNA sequence: TGCGCCAGCAGCCCAGGTGTGGGTTCCTTCTACGAGCAGTACTTC. Its translation: CASSPGVGSFYEQYF.

The V gene is TRBV5-5, the J gene TRBJ2-2, with a possible D match to TRBD2 (6 bases). V lost 2 bases and J lost 3, with 14 bases in between. Germline V gives CDR1 SGHKS, CDR2 YYEKEE (reference sequence). The CDR3 length is 16 residues. The CDR3 nucleotides read TGTGCCAGCAGCTTAATCCTCGGGAGCGACACCGGGGAGCTGTTTTTT. As protein: CASSLILGSDTGELFF.

The chain has TRBV7-9 and TRBJ1-2, with D possibly matching TRBD1 (5 bases). In germline, CDR1 is SEHNR, CDR2 FQNEAQ (reference sequence). The CDR3 covers 12 residues. V was trimmed by 3 bases and J by 10 bases, leaving 12 bases between them. DNA for the CDR3: TGTGCCAGCAGCTTTCTTGGGGGGGACTACACCTTC. Translated, it gives CASSFLGGDYTF. The variable domain in full, with the rest retrieved from reference TRBV7-9 and TRBJ1-2, is DTGVSQNPRHKITKRGQNVTFRCDPISEHNRLYWYRQTLGQGPEFLTYFQNEAQLEKSRLLSDRFSAERPKGSFSTLEIQRTEQGDSAMYLCASSFLGGDYTFGSGTRLTVV.

The chain recombines TRBV19 with TRBJ1-5; D may be TRBD1 (6 bases). The V end was cut by 7 bases, the J end by 0 bases, with 19 bases between. CDR1 is LNHDA and CDR2 is SQIVND in the germline V gene (reference sequence). This CDR3 comprises 17 residues. CDR3 sequence: CASIAPGTTYSNQPQHF. The CDR3 DNA sequence: TGTGCCAGTATTGCACCCGGGACAACGTATAGCAATCAGCCCCAGCATTTT.

This chain joins TRBV27 and TRBJ1-5; no definite D call. The CDR3 is 16 amino acids. In germline, CDR1 is MNHEY, CDR2 SMNVEV (reference sequence). V was cut by 6 bases and J by 9 bases, with 24 bases left in between. The CDR3 sequence is CASRKRYKDQAGPQHF. DNA of the CDR3: TGTGCCAGCAGGAAAAGGTATAAGGACCAGGCGGGGCCCCAGCATTTT.

This chain connects TRBV7-6 to TRBJ2-1, with 8 bases matching TRBD2. V lost 1 base to trimming and J lost 7 bases; unmatched junction nucleotides: 12. CDR1 SGHVS and CDR2 FNYEAQ come from the germline V gene. The CDR3 contains 17 residues. CDR3 DNA sequence: TGTGCCAGCAGCTTAGTAGGCGTACGGGAGGGCCGAAATGAGCAGTTCTTC. This gives the protein CASSLVGVREGRNEQFF.

This CDR3 reads CASSHPTANYGYTF. CDR3 sequence (DNA): TGCGCCAGCAGCCACCCTACAGCTAACTATGGCTACACCTTC. The chain uses TRBV4-1 and TRBJ1-2, with unresolved D. This CDR3 is built from 14 residues. Trimming took 3 bases from V and 0 from J, leaving 8 bases between them. Germline-derived CDR1 and CDR2 are MGHRA and YSYEKL.

This clone has a handful of counts. V and J are TRBV7-2 and TRBJ1-5, with D perhaps matching TRBD1 (5 bases). V dropped 1 base and J dropped 2 bases, with 9 bases sitting between them. This CDR3 is built from 15 residues. Germline V CDR1 and CDR2: SGHTA, FQGNSA. The CDR3 here is CASSLGGRGNQPQHF. The CDR3, as DNA: TGTGCCAGCAGCTTAGGGGGCCGCGGCAATCAGCCCCAGCATTTT.

The chain recombines TRBV7-6 with TRBJ1-2; TRBD1 is a possible D gene (6 bases). V lost 3 bases and J lost 7, with 39 bases in between. CDR1 SGHVS and CDR2 FNYEAQ come from the germline V gene. The CDR3 has 22 amino acids. CDR3 in DNA: TGTGCCAGCAGCTTCCCACCTCCGAGGTCCAGGGGCAAGAGCTTAGGCTTTTTTGGCTACACCTTC. Translated: CASSFPPPRSRGKSLGFFGYTF.

This clone was seen a single time. The V gene is TRBV7-9, the J gene TRBJ1-4; 8 positions match TRBD1. The CDR3 sequence is 15 residues long. V gave up 5 bases and J gave up 3 bases; unmatched junction bases: 5. The germline CDR1 and CDR2 sequences are SEHNR and FQNEAQ (reference sequence). The chain's CDR3 is CASSQGQGANEKLFF. Here the CDR3 DNA reads TGTGCCAGCAGCCAAGGACAGGGAGCTAATGAAAAACTGTTTTTT.

This clone was seen just once. The chain links TRBV6-6 to TRBJ1-5, with D possibly matching TRBD1 (6 bases). Per germline, CDR1 MNHNY and CDR2 SVGAGI (reference sequence). V lost 6 bases and J lost 4, with 7 bases in between. This CDR3 has 12 residues. The CDR3 loop reads CASRGANQPQHF. As DNA, the CDR3 is TGTGCCAGCAGGGGGGCGAATCAGCCCCAGCATTTT.